A selection of T cell receptor beta chains follows, all from one sample in a study of T cells in localized non-small cell lung cancer. Sequenced by immunoSEQ multiplex PCR; TCRdb stores in-frame clones only, minus some. The table has over 55,000 clones, 85% to 90% seen once. Sample: peripheral blood, taken before any cancer treatment. The source is a woman aged 35 to 75 with stage I lung adenocarcinoma. Both conserved end residues are part of each CDR3. A D gene is named only where the DNA matches it firmly. Size is stated for part of the rows, as once, few or many counts, or as a class when the clone is expanded.

D,size,J,V,DNA,CDR3
.,.,TRBJ1-5,TRBV6-1,TGTGCCAGTTCGGGACATCCGCCGCAAGGGCAGCCCCAGCATTTT,CASSGHPPQGQPQHF
.,.,TRBJ1-1,TRBV19,TGTGCCAGTAGTCCCCAGGGAAGTAGTGATGGCGCTGAAGCTTTCTTT,CASSPQGSSDGAEAFF
.,.,TRBJ2-7,TRBV18,TGTGCCAGCTCACCAAATTCAGCCACCTACGAGCAGTACTTC,CASSPNSATYEQYF
TRBD1,.,TRBJ2-7,TRBV6-5,TGTGCCAGCAGTTACGGACAGGGTCCTCACTACGAGCAGTACTTC,CASSYGQGPHYEQYF
.,many,TRBJ1-5,TRBV6-4,TGTGCCAGCAGCCCGGGGGAGGGCAATCAGCCCCAGCATTTT,CASSPGEGNQPQHF
.,.,TRBJ2-1,TRBV7-2,TGTGCCAGCAGTGGTCTCACGAGGTTCTCCTACAATGAGCAGTTCTTC,CASSGLTRFSYNEQFF
.,.,TRBJ1-1,TRBV28,TGTGCCAGCAGCCCTAACACTGAAGCTTTCTTT,CASSPNTEAFF
TRBD1,.,TRBJ2-7,TRBV4-1,TGCGCCAGCAGCCAACTGGACAGGGGCTACGAGCAGTACTTC,CASSQLDRGYEQYF
.,few,TRBJ1-2,TRBV6-6,TGTGCCAGCAGTTACCGAGAGAATGAGGGCTACACCTTC,CASSYRENEGYTF
.,.,TRBJ1-1,TRBV11-1,TGTGCCAGCAGCCGAATTACTCTAGAGGACACTGAAGCTTTCTTT,CASSRITLEDTEAFF
.,.,TRBJ1-5,TRBV6-4,TGTGCCAGCAGTGACGGGGGGCAGATTTATCAGCCCCAGCATTTT,CASSDGGQIYQPQHF
.,.,TRBJ1-5,TRBV10-2,TGCGCCAGCAGACCCCAACAGCATAACAATCAGCCCCAGCATTTT,CASRPQQHNNQPQHF
.,once,TRBJ1-2,TRBV28,TGTGCCGGCCGACAGAGTTCCAACTATGGCTACACCTTC,CAGRQSSNYGYTF
TRBD1,.,TRBJ1-4,TRBV19,TGTGCCAGTAGTCTGGGACAGACAAAAAATGAAAAACTGTTTTTT,CASSLGQTKNEKLFF
.,.,TRBJ1-5,TRBV6-5,TGTGCCAGCAGTTACTCGAGGGGGGCTCAGCCCCAGCATTTT,CASSYSRGAQPQHF
TRBD2,few,TRBJ2-1,TRBV6-4,TGTGCCAGCAGTGACTTCGCGGGGGGGCGGAATGAGCAGTTCTTC,CASSDFAGGRNEQFF
.,.,TRBJ2-1,TRBV6-1,TGTGCCAGCAGACCCTCGGGCTACAATGAGCAGTTCTTC,CASRPSGYNEQFF
.,.,TRBJ2-1,TRBV19,TGTGCCAGTAGTATAGTAGGCCCAATTGAGCAGTTCTTC,CASSIVGPIEQFF
.,.,TRBJ2-3,TRBV5-1,TGCGCCAGCAGCTTGGTACCCCCACCGTCTAGCACAGATACGCAGTATTTT,CASSLVPPPSSTDTQYF
.,once,TRBJ1-3,TRBV11-2,TGTGCCAGCAGCCCTGGACCCTACAGGGCTGGAAACACCATATATTTT,CASSPGPYRAGNTIYF
TRBD2,.,TRBJ2-7,TRBV6-5,TGTGCCAGCAGTTACTCAAGCGGGGGCCCCTACGAGCAGTACTTC,CASSYSSGGPYEQYF
.,.,TRBJ1-1,TRBV11-2,TGTGCCAGCAGCTTAGTACAGGGAGGGGACACTGAAGCTTTCTTT,CASSLVQGGDTEAFF
TRBD2,once,TRBJ2-1,TRBV5-8,TGTGCCAGCAGCTTAGCGGGAGATTCCTACAATGAGCAGTTCTTC,CASSLAGDSYNEQFF
TRBD1,.,TRBJ1-6,TRBV28,TGTGCCAGCAGTTTAGGCCTCGGACAGGGAAGCGGTTCACCCCTCCACTTT,CASSLGLGQGSGSPLHF